A single sample gave rise to the 8 T cell receptor beta chains below, sequenced in a study of blood T cell repertoires in COVID-19. The protocol was immunoSEQ multiplex PCR, while the TCRdb copy is restricted to in-frame clones and leaves out a portion. The sample has about 74,000 clones, about 83% seen once; the top ten hold over 35%. The sample was peripheral blood. The receptors stem from an older man with acute or convalescent COVID-19.

This clone was observed a single time. The chain couples TRBV2 to TRBJ2-5; D possibly corresponds to TRBD2 (5 bases). The CDR3 runs 11 residues. Germline V gene lookup returns CDR1 SNHLY and CDR2 FYNNEI. Trimming pared 6 bases from V and 5 bases from J, leaving 7 bases between. CDR3 region: CASSGKETQYF. CDR3 bases: TGTGCCAGCAGCGGGAAGGAGACCCAGTACTTC.

This clone occurred a few times. This chain joins TRBV7-9 and TRBJ1-6; 7 positions match TRBD1. Per the germline V gene, CDR1 is SEHNR and CDR2 is FQNEAQ (reference sequence). V trimming: 3 bases; J trimming: 6 bases; junction bases outside the gene matches: 5. The CDR3 consists of 15 residues. Here the CDR3 reads CASSFQQGTNSPLHF. The CDR3 DNA follows: TGTGCCAGCAGCTTCCAACAGGGGACTAATTCACCCCTCCACTTT.

The chain joins TRBV2 to TRBJ1-5, with 10 bases aligning to TRBD1. CDR1 SNHLY and CDR2 FYNNEI come from the germline V gene. After removal of 4 bases from V and 6 bases from J, the junction contained 6 bases not matched to a gene. The CDR3 contains 15 residues. The chain's CDR3 is CASSADRGRSQPQHF. The CDR3 nucleotides are TGTGCCAGCAGTGCAGACAGGGGGCGAAGTCAGCCCCAGCATTTT.

V gene TRBV18 combines with J gene TRBJ2-3; TRBD2 agrees at 9 bases. Germline loops: CDR1 KGHSH, CDR2 LQKENI. Unmatched junction bases numbered 1, after V lost 1 base and J lost 2 bases. The CDR3 loop spans 15 amino acids. The CDR3 protein is CASSPLAGVTDTQYF. DNA of the CDR3: TGTGCCAGCTCACCACTAGCGGGAGTCACAGATACGCAGTATTTT. The variable domain in full, with the rest retrieved from reference TRBV18 and TRBJ2-3, is NAGVMQNPRHLVRRRGQEARLRCSPMKGHSHVYWYRQLPEEGLKFMVYLQKENIIDESGMPKERFSAEFPKEGPSILRIQQVVRGDSAAYFCASSPLAGVTDTQYFGPGTRLTVL.

The rearrangement uses TRBV6-5 and TRBJ2-1, with D possibly being TRBD1 (5 bases). Per the germline V gene, CDR1 is MNHEY and CDR2 is SVGAGI. The V gene lost 4 bases and the J gene lost 3 bases, with 7 bases spanning the gap. CDR3 length: 13 residues. Here the CDR3 DNA reads TGTGCCAGCAGTTTCGACAGCTACAATGAGCAGTTCTTC. Residues: CASSFDSYNEQFF.

V gene TRBV6-4 combines with J gene TRBJ1-1, with D unresolved. V lost 6 bases and J lost 2, with 10 bases in between. Germline V gene lookup returns CDR1 MRHNA and CDR2 SNTAGT. CDR3 length: 13 residues. CDR3 protein: CASSEQLNTEAFF. The DNA for the CDR3 is TGTGCCAGCAGCGAACAGCTAAACACTGAAGCTTTCTTT.

This clone showed up just a few times. CDR3 sequence reads: CASSQGRTVSSYGYTF. The CDR3 coding sequence is TGCGCCAGCAGCCAAGGGCGGACAGTTTCCTCTTATGGCTACACCTTC. J is TRBJ1-2 and V is TRBV4-1; weak D call: TRBD1 (6 bases). V shed 1 base and J shed 5 bases, with 17 bases lying between them. The CDR3 contains 16 residues. Germline assignment: CDR1 MGHRA and CDR2 YSYEKL.

This clone came up a few times. The chain uses TRBV2 and TRBJ1-2; 10 bases agree with TRBD1. The CDR3 has 13 amino acids. Per germline, CDR1 SNHLY and CDR2 FYNNEI. The junction had 4 bases not matched to a gene; V was cut back by 10 bases and J by 2 bases. The CDR3 is CATQGQGNYGYTF. In DNA form, the CDR3 reads TGTGCCACCCAGGGACAGGGGAACTATGGCTACACCTTC.